Shown below are 15 T cell receptor beta chains from a single sample sequenced in a study of shared clonotypes between healthy human individuals. Data came from immunoSEQ multiplex PCR; TCRdb stores just in-frame clones and leaves some out. The table shows 2.3 million or so clones, with 90% to 95% occurring only once. Specimen: naive CD4+ T cells from PBMCs. The subset was: CD45RA+ positively selected. The origin of the receptors is a man between 18 and 29 years old in good health. Some clones in this sample may be carry-over from other donors' samples.

The chain combines TRBV29-1 with TRBJ2-1; D tentatively fits TRBD1 or TRBD2 (5 bases each). The ends were cut back, 6 bases at V and 8 bases at J, with 17 bases in the middle. This CDR3 contains 13 residues. The germline V gene encodes CDR1 SQVTM and CDR2 ANQGSEA. CDR3 DNA: TGCAGCGTCCCGGGGCAGGGAGTAGATGAGCAGTTCTTC. It is translated as CSVPGQGVDEQFF.

As to this clone: Other DNA sequences within the sample encode an identical CDR3. The chain carries TRBV18 and TRBJ2-5; D perhaps matches TRBD2 (5 bases). The CDR3 extends over 12 amino acids. V lost 6 bases to trimming and J lost 5 bases, with 10 bases between them. Germline loops: CDR1 KGHSH, CDR2 LQKENI. CDR3 DNA: TGTGCCAGCTCGGCGAGGGAGGAGACCCAGTACTTC. Protein product: CASSAREETQYF.

V gene TRBV18 combines with J gene TRBJ2-3; no clear D gene. The CDR3 extends over 15 amino acids. Germline V gene lookup returns CDR1 KGHSH and CDR2 LQKENI. Trimming took off 0 bases at V and 3 bases at J, with 10 bases between the two ends. CDR3 loop: CASSPPQLLTDTQYF. The DNA of the CDR3 is TGTGCCAGCTCACCACCCCAGCTACTGACAGATACGCAGTATTTT.

This clone occurred once. The V and J genes are TRBV18 and TRBJ2-1; D gene unclear. Germline V gene sequence: CDR1 KGHSH, CDR2 LQKENI. The germline V and J ends were trimmed by 3 bases and 8 bases, with 11 bases remaining between them. This CDR3 comprises 13 residues. The CDR3 region has the DNA TGTGCCAGCTCACCTGTTACAGTGGATGAGCAGTTCTTC. Translation gives CASSPVTVDEQFF.

The V call is TRBV18, the J call TRBJ1-1, with D perhaps matching TRBD1 (5 bases). Trimming cost V 6 bases and J 7 bases, with 27 bases left between them. The CDR3 loop spans 17 amino acids. Germline V gives CDR1 KGHSH, CDR2 LQKENI. DNA for the CDR3: TGTGCCAGCTCCCCTGTGGGGGAGGGGAGGATGGTACGTGAAGCTTTCTTT. Translation gives CASSPVGEGRMVREAFF.

This clone was seen once. The chain is built from TRBV6-4 and TRBJ2-1; D unresolved. CDR3 size: 15 residues. Trimming took 3 bases from V and 7 from J, leaving 16 bases between them. The germline gives CDR1 MRHNA, CDR2 SNTAGT. The CDR3 loop reads CASSEVPFPSNEQFF. Here the CDR3 DNA reads TGTGCCAGCAGTGAAGTGCCTTTTCCGTCGAATGAGCAGTTCTTC.

Worth noting for this clone: Different DNA sequences within this sample yield the same CDR3. This rearrangement joins TRBV9 to TRBJ2-7; 7 bases agree with TRBD2. This CDR3 comprises 14 residues. Germline CDR1 reads SGDLS; CDR2 reads YYNGEE. V trimming: 5 bases; J trimming: 0 bases; junction bases outside the gene matches: 5. CDR3 residues: CASSAGTTSYEQYF. CDR3 bases: TGTGCCAGCAGTGCCGGGACTACCTCCTACGAGCAGTACTTC.

The V gene is TRBV18, the J gene TRBJ2-1; no reliable D call. Germline V gene lookup returns CDR1 KGHSH and CDR2 LQKENI. The CDR3 length is 15 residues. V was pared by 3 bases and J by 3 bases, with 12 bases between. The CDR3 is CASSPSGTGYNEQFF. The CDR3 DNA sequence: TGTGCCAGCTCACCCTCCGGTACGGGCTACAATGAGCAGTTCTTC.

The chain joins TRBV7-9 to TRBJ2-3, with 9 bases fitting TRBD2. V shed 0 bases, J shed 6 bases, and the junction held 7 bases outside the gene matches. CDR3 size: 16 residues. Germline CDR1 SEHNR, CDR2 FQNEAQ (reference sequence). The CDR3, as DNA: TGTGCCAGCAGCTTAGCGTGGCGGGAGGGCCCCGATACGCAGTATTTT. It codes for CASSLAWREGPDTQYF.

The V call is TRBV6-5, the J call TRBJ2-7, with unresolved D. Per germline, CDR1 MNHEY and CDR2 SVGAGI. Trimming took off 2 bases at V and 0 bases at J, with 8 bases between the two ends. This CDR3 is 14 amino acids long. The CDR3 coding sequence is TGTGCCAGCAGTTACATTCCCGGCTCCTACGAGCAGTACTTC. It specifies CASSYIPGSYEQYF.

This chain uses TRBV30 with TRBJ1-2; D remains unclear. The CDR3 is made up of 17 amino acids. V was trimmed by 0 bases and J by 1 base, leaving 18 bases between them. Germline lookup yields CDR1 GTSNPN and CDR2 SVGIG (reference sequence). Written as DNA, the CDR3 is TGTGCCTGGAGTGTAATGGGCAGGCGGGAGATTAACTATGGCTACACCTTC. Amino acid sequence: CAWSVMGRREINYGYTF.

The rearrangement links TRBV7-6 to TRBJ2-3; 13 bases align to TRBD2. The CDR3 is 21 residues long. After removal of 4 bases from V and 6 bases from J, the junction contained 22 bases not matched to a gene. Germline V lookup: CDR1 SGHVS, CDR2 FNYEAQ. The CDR3 DNA reads as TGTGCCAGCAGCTCATCCAGTGGACTAGCGGGAGTCATGGGTGGTGCGGATACGCAGTATTTT. Protein sequence: CASSSSSGLAGVMGGADTQYF. Filled out from reference TRBV7-6 and TRBJ2-3, the complete variable domain reads GAGVSQSPRYKVTKRGQDVALRCDPISGHVSLYWYRQALGQGPEFLTYFNYEAQQDKSGLPNDRFSAERPEGSISTLTIQRTEQRDSAMYRCASSSSSGLAGVMGGADTQYFGPGTRLTVL.

The chain couples TRBV25-1 to TRBJ2-7, with 10 bases lining up with TRBD1. The J segment lost 2 bases and the V segment lost 4 bases, leaving 2 bases of the junction unmatched. Germline CDR1 reads MGHDK; CDR2 reads SYGVNS. There are 14 residues in the CDR3. CDR3 protein: CASSVDRGPYEQYF. CDR3 coding DNA: TGTGCCAGCAGTGTTGACAGGGGGCCCTACGAGCAGTACTTC.

The CDR3 nucleotides read TGTGCCAGCAGCTTGGGCAGGAACTTCTACGAGCAGTACTTC. Protein sequence: CASSLGRNFYEQYF. The chain combines TRBV5-4 with TRBJ2-7; no firm D call. This CDR3 is 14 amino acids long. Germline V lookup: CDR1 SGHNT, CDR2 YYREEE (reference sequence). Trimming took 0 bases from V and 3 from J, leaving 10 bases between them. Complete variable domain (other parts from reference TRBV5-4 and TRBJ2-7): ETGVTQSPTHLIKTRGQQVTLRCSSQSGHNTVSWYQQALGQGPQFIFQYYREEENGRGNFPPRFSGLQFPNYSSELNVNALELDDSALYLCASSLGRNFYEQYFGPGTRLTVT.

This clone is a singleton in its sample. The chain couples TRBV5-1 to TRBJ2-3, with D possibly called TRBD1 or TRBD2 (5 bases each). The CDR3 spans 15 residues. V lost 3 bases and J 2 bases, leaving 13 bases between the germline ends. Per germline, CDR1 SGHRS and CDR2 YFSETQ. The DNA of the CDR3 is TGCGCCAGCAGCTGGGGGTCGAGCAACACAGATACGCAGTATTTT. Residues: CASSWGSSNTDTQYF.